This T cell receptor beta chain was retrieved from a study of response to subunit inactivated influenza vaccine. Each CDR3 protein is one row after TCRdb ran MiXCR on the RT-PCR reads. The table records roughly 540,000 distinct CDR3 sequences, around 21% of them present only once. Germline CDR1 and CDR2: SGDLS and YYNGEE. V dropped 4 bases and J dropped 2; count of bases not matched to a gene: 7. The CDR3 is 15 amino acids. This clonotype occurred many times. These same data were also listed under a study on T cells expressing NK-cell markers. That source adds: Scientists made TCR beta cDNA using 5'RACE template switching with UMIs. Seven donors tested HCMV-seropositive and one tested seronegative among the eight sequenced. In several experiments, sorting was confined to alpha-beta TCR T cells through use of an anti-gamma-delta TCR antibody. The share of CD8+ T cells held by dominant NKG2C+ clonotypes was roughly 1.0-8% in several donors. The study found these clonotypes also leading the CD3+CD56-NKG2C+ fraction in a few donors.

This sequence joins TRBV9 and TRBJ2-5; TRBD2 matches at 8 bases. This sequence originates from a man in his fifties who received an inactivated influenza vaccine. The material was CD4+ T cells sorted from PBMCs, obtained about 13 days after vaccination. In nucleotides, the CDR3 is TGTGCCAGCAGCTTATCGGGACTAGTTCAAGAGACCCAGTACTTC. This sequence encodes CASSLSGLVQETQYF.